This passage covers 4 T cell receptor beta chains from one sample sequenced in a study of early T cells in non-severe SARS-CoV-2 infection. TCRdb re-called the 5' RACE reads with MiXCR, one entry per CDR3 protein. The sample carries approximately 81,000 distinct CDR3 sequences, 11% to 15% recorded once. Specimen: whole blood. These receptors came from an adult who was a healthcare worker with PCR-confirmed SARS-CoV-2 infection or an uninfected control (not recorded which).

This clonotype appeared a few times. The V call is TRBV20-1, the J call TRBJ2-1, with D possibly TRBD1 on 6 matching bases. Trimming pared 6 bases from V and 1 base from J, leaving 22 bases between. Per germline, CDR1 DFQATT and CDR2 SNEGSKA (reference sequence). CDR3 length equals 17 residues. As DNA, the CDR3 is TGCAGTGCCGATGGGATTGGGGGCACCTTGTCCTACAATGAGCAGTTCTTC. Its translation is CSADGIGGTLSYNEQFF.

The chain links TRBV15 to TRBJ2-3, with 10 bases matching TRBD2. CDR1 LNHNV and CDR2 YYDKDF come from the germline V gene (reference sequence). V lost 8 bases and J lost 2; bases outside the gene matches: 7. The CDR3 has 15 amino acids. The CDR3 spells CATLISGGNTDTQYF. CDR3 coding DNA: TGTGCCACCTTGATTAGCGGGGGGAACACAGATACGCAGTATTTT.

The V gene is TRBV27, the J gene TRBJ1-5, with a weak D call TRBD1 (6 bases). The CDR3 is 15 amino acids. CDR1 MNHEY and CDR2 SMNVEV come from the germline V gene (reference sequence). V lost 6 bases and J lost 0, with 12 bases in between. CDR3 protein: CASRKGDYSNQPQHF. In DNA, the CDR3 is TGTGCCAGCAGAAAGGGGGACTATAGCAATCAGCCCCAGCATTTT.

This clonotype was counted between two and nine times. The chain employs TRBV5-1 and TRBJ2-3; weak D call: TRBD1 (5 bases). V was pared by 4 bases and J by 6 bases, with 12 bases between. The CDR3 is 13 residues long. Looked up from germline, CDR1 is SGHRS and CDR2 is YFSETQ. CDR3 coding DNA: TGCGCCAGCAGCCCCAGGGATCTTGATACGCAGTATTTT. Translated: CASSPRDLDTQYF.